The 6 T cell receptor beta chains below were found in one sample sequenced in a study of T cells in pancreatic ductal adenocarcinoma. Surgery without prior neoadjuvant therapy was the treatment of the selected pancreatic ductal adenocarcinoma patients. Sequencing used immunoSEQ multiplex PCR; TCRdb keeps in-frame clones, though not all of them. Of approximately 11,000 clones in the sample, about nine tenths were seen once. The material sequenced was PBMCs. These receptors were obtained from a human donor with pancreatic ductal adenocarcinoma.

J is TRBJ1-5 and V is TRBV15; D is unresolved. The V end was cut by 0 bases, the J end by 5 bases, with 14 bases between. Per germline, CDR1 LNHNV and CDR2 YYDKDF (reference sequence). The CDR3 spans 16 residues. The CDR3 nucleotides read TGTGCCACCAGCAGAGAAGGGAGCAGGACTGATCAGCCCCAGCATTTT. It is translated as CATSREGSRTDQPQHF.

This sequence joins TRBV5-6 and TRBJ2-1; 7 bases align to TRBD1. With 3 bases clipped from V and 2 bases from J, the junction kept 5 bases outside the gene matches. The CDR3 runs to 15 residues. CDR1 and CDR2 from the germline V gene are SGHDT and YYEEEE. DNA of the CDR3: TGTGCCAGCAGCTCATCCGGGACAGCCTACAATGAGCAGTTCTTC. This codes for CASSSSGTAYNEQFF.

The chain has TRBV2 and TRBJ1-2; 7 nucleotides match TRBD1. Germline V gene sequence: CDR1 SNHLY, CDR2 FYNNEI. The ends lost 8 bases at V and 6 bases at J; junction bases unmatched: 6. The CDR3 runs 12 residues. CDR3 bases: TGTGCCAGCGAGACAGGGTTCAATGGCTACACCTTC. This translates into CASETGFNGYTF.

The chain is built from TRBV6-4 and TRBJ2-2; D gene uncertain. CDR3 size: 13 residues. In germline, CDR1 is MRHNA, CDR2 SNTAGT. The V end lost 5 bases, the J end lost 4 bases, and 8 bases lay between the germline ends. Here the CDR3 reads CASSFAGTGELFF. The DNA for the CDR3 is TGTGCCAGCAGTTTCGCCGGCACCGGGGAGCTGTTTTTT.

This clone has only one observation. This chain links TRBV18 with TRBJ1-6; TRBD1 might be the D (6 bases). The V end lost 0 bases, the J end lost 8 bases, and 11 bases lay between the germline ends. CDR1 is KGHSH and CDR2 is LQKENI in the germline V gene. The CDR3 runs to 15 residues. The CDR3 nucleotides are TGTGCCAGCTCACCACCAGGGGGTGGTGATTCACCCCTCCACTTT. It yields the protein CASSPPGGGDSPLHF.

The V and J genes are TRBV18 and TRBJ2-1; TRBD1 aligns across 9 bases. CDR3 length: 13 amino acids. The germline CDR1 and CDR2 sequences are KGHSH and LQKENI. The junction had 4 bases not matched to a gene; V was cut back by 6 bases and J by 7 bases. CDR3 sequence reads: CASSGQGPNEQFF. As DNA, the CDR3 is TGTGCCAGCTCGGGACAGGGCCCTAATGAGCAGTTCTTC.